These 22 T cell receptor beta chains share one sample of origin, sequenced in a study of OX40 agonist ivuxolimab in advanced cancers. The repertoire was sequenced with immunoSEQ multiplex PCR; TCRdb's copy has only in-frame clones and lacks some. Of 70,000 to 95,000 clones listed, around 84% are singletons. The sequencing here drew on CD4+ or CD8+ T cells sorted from blood, taken in a trial of the OX40 agonist ivuxolimab. All receptors derive from an adult with an advanced solid tumor such as melanoma, head and neck, liver or kidney cancer.

V gene TRBV10-3 combines with J gene TRBJ1-5, with a tentative D call TRBD1 (5 bases). Trimming stripped 2 bases from V and 3 bases from J, with 14 bases between. The germline V gene has CDR1 ENHRY and CDR2 SYGVKD. The CDR3 has 16 residues. The CDR3 reads CAISEEGVVDNQPQHF. DNA of the CDR3: TGTGCCATCAGTGAGGAAGGGGTGGTTGACAATCAGCCCCAGCATTTT.

The chain links TRBV16 to TRBJ1-5; TRBD1 might be the D (5 bases). Germline lookup yields CDR1 KGHSY and CDR2 FQNENV. The CDR3 spans 14 residues. With 4 bases removed from V and 0 bases from J, the gap between germline ends came to 7 bases. The CDR3 region is CASSRDGSNQPQHF. The CDR3 region has the DNA TGTGCCAGCAGCCGGGACGGTAGCAATCAGCCCCAGCATTTT. The complete variable domain, with remaining parts taken from reference TRBV16 and TRBJ1-5, reads GEEVAQTPKHLVRGEGQKAKLYCAPIKGHSYVFWYQQVLKNEFKFLISFQNENVFDETGMPKERFSAKCLPNSPCSLEIQATKLEDSAVYFCASSRDGSNQPQHFGDGTRLSIL.

With regard to this clone: Compared with germline, one end of the junction differs, possibly owing to a read error. The chain uses TRBV28 and TRBJ2-5, with 9 bases matching TRBD1. The closer fit of TRBJ2-7 to the DNA end suggests the J call may be wrong. The germline CDR1 and CDR2 sequences are MDHEN and SYDVKM. CDR3 length equals 14 residues. CDR3 sequence: CASSETGGSHEQYF. CDR3 sequence (DNA): TGTGCCAGCAGCGAAACAGGGGGCTCCCACGAGCAGTACTTC.

The CDR3 bases are TGTGCCAGCACCTTGACAGGGGGACAGCCCCAGCATTTT. This sequence encodes CASTLTGGQPQHF. The chain couples TRBV6-5 to TRBJ1-5; 9 bases map to TRBD1. The CDR3 length is 13 residues. The germline V gene has CDR1 MNHEY and CDR2 SVGAGI. The ends lost 7 bases at V and 7 bases at J; junction bases unmatched: 5.

The chain couples TRBV10-3 to TRBJ2-2, with 12 bases aligning to TRBD2. V dropped 4 bases and J dropped 3; count of bases not matched to a gene: 9. Germline V CDR1 and CDR2: ENHRY, SYGVKD. CDR3 length: 18 residues. DNA for the CDR3: TGTGCCATCAGTGGGGGTGGACTAGCGGGGTCTTACACCGGGGAGCTGTTTTTT. Translation gives CAISGGGLAGSYTGELFF.

This chain uses TRBV28 with TRBJ2-1; weak D call: TRBD2 (5 bases). This CDR3 has 15 residues. The germline V gene encodes CDR1 MDHEN and CDR2 SYDVKM. V lost 3 bases and J 1 base, leaving 10 bases between the germline ends. The CDR3 spells CASSFWSGSYNEQFF. The CDR3 DNA sequence: TGTGCCAGCAGTTTTTGGAGCGGATCCTACAATGAGCAGTTCTTC.

This clone was counted a single time. This chain joins TRBV7-2 and TRBJ2-1, with 14 bases identical to TRBD2. J gave up 6 bases and V 3 bases, and 7 bases lay outside the gene matches. CDR3 size: 17 residues. Germline values: CDR1 SGHTA, CDR2 FQGNSA. CDR3 sequence: CASSFGLAGGIGNEQFF. The CDR3 bases are TGTGCCAGCAGCTTCGGACTAGCGGGAGGTATAGGCAATGAGCAGTTCTTC.

This clone was found a few times. J is TRBJ2-7 and V is TRBV28; the match to TRBD1 covers 7 bases. V lost 10 bases, J lost 2 bases, and 2 bases stayed unmatched. CDR1 and CDR2 (germline): MDHEN, SYDVKM. This CDR3 is 11 amino acids long. CDR3 coding DNA: TGTGCCATCGACAGGGCCTACGAGCAGTACGTC. It yields the protein CAIDRAYEQYV.

The chain combines TRBV30 with TRBJ1-1; D gene unclear. The CDR3 has 12 residues. Germline CDR1 is GTSNPN and CDR2 is SVGIG (reference sequence). V lost 1 base and J lost 7, with 10 bases in between. The CDR3 sequence: CAWSGHPYEAFF. DNA of the CDR3: TGTGCCTGGAGTGGCCACCCATATGAAGCTTTCTTT.

This chain links TRBV19 with TRBJ1-2; D gene ambiguous. Germline assignment: CDR1 LNHDA and CDR2 SQIVND (reference sequence). Trimming removed 2 bases from V and 1 base from J, with 11 bases in between. The CDR3 is 15 residues long. The CDR3 protein is CASSIRTDLNYGYTF. CDR3 coding DNA: TGTGCCAGTAGTATAAGGACTGACCTTAACTATGGCTACACCTTC.

This chain connects TRBV5-1 to TRBJ1-2; D perhaps matches TRBD1 (5 bases). The CDR3 is 13 residues long. Germline lookup yields CDR1 SGHRS and CDR2 YFSETQ. V lost 1 base and J lost 6, with 10 bases in between. The CDR3 nucleotides read TGCGCCAGCAGCTTGACAGGCTCTGATGGCTACACCTTC. Amino acids: CASSLTGSDGYTF.

The chain couples TRBV15 to TRBJ2-5, with a possible D match to TRBD1 (6 bases). The germline V gene encodes CDR1 LNHNV and CDR2 YYDKDF (reference sequence). The V end was cut by 5 bases, the J end by 2 bases, with 12 bases between. This CDR3 has 14 residues. CDR3 DNA sequence: TGTGCCACCAGCTCCCCGACAGGTCAAGAGACCCAGTACTTC. It translates to CATSSPTGQETQYF.

This sequence joins TRBV6-1 and TRBJ2-7; a weak D match, TRBD2 (5 bases). Germline V CDR1 and CDR2: MNHNS, SASEGT. V lost 4 bases and J lost 9, with 19 bases in between. CDR3 length: 14 residues. CDR3 nucleotides: TGTGCCAGCAGTGCGGGGTCGGACGGACTCGGGCAGTACGTC. Protein product: CASSAGSDGLGQYV.

The chain combines TRBV6-5 with TRBJ2-3, with D unresolved. In germline, CDR1 is MNHEY, CDR2 SVGAGI. The length of the CDR3 is 15 residues. Deletions cut 0 bases from V and 3 bases from J, with 10 bases between. The DNA of the CDR3 is TGTGCCAGCAGTTACTCGCAGCCGGAAACAGATACGCAGTATTTT. Translation gives CASSYSQPETDTQYF.

The chain links TRBV6-6 to TRBJ1-2; 7 nucleotides match TRBD1. The CDR3 runs to 14 residues. Germline values: CDR1 MNHNY, CDR2 SVGAGI (reference sequence). The junction had 3 bases not matched to a gene; V was cut back by 2 bases and J by 3 bases. The DNA of the CDR3 is TGTGCCAGCAGTTACGCAGGGGGAGACTATGGCTACACCTTC. Translating gives CASSYAGGDYGYTF.

The CDR3 sequence: CASSFFRDYGYTF. The CDR3 DNA reads TGTGCCAGCAGTTTCTTTAGGGACTATGGCTACACCTTC. The chain links TRBV6-5 to TRBJ1-2; no firm D call. The CDR3 runs to 13 residues. Trimming pared 4 bases from V and 3 bases from J, leaving 9 bases between. Germline CDR1 is MNHEY and CDR2 is SVGAGI.

The rearrangement uses TRBV2 and TRBJ2-7; D remains ambiguous. The length of the CDR3 is 14 residues. Trimming removed 5 bases at V and 0 bases at J, with 11 bases between. The germline V gene encodes CDR1 SNHLY and CDR2 FYNNEI. CDR3 residues: CASSLAAYSYEQYF. As DNA, the CDR3 is TGTGCCAGCAGTTTGGCAGCGTACTCCTACGAGCAGTACTTC.

This chain links TRBV7-3 with TRBJ2-7, with 7 positions matching TRBD1. After removal of 1 base from V and 2 bases from J, the junction contained 5 bases not matched to a gene. This CDR3 spans 15 amino acids. Germline CDR1 is SGHTA and CDR2 is FQGTGA. The CDR3, as DNA: TGTGCCAGCAGCTTAATGGCTGGGACAGCCTACGAGCAGTACTTC. Amino acid sequence: CASSLMAGTAYEQYF.

The CDR3 loop is CASSGGRRLGYTF. As DNA, the CDR3 is TGTGCCAGTAGTGGAGGCAGGCGGCTGGGCTACACCTTC. The V gene is TRBV19, the J gene TRBJ1-2; no firm D call. The V end lost 5 bases, the J end lost 8 bases, and 15 bases lay between the germline ends. CDR1 is LNHDA and CDR2 is SQIVND in the germline V gene (reference sequence). This CDR3 region has 13 residues. Complete variable domain (other parts from reference TRBV19 and TRBJ1-2): DGGITQSPKYLFRKEGQNVTLSCEQNLNHDAMYWYRQDPGQGLRLIYYSQIVNDFQKGDIAEGYSVSREKKESFPLTVTSAQKNPTAFYLCASSGGRRLGYTFGSGTRLTVV.

V usage is TRBV5-1 and J usage is TRBJ2-7; D is undetermined. Per germline, CDR1 SGHRS and CDR2 YFSETQ. Trimming cost V 3 bases and J 4 bases, with 17 bases left between them. The CDR3 totals 15 residues. The CDR3 protein is CASSSWTSSAYEQYF. CDR3 in DNA: TGCGCCAGCAGCTCATGGACCAGCTCGGCATACGAGCAGTACTTC.

The chain uses TRBV29-1 and TRBJ2-4; no definite D call. Germline V CDR1 and CDR2: SQVTM, ANQGSEA. The CDR3 length is 12 residues. Trimming shortened V by 1 base and J by 15 bases, and 16 bases separated the two germline ends. The CDR3 loop reads CSVEGPDRNWYF. Here the CDR3 DNA reads TGCAGCGTTGAAGGCCCGGATCGAAATTGGTACTTC.

This chain's CDR3 is CATLDSLFSGNTIYF. In DNA form, the CDR3 reads TGTGCCACCCTTGACTCTCTTTTCTCTGGAAACACCATATATTTT. The chain combines TRBV28 with TRBJ1-3; D uncertain. CDR3 size: 15 residues. The germline V gene encodes CDR1 MDHEN and CDR2 SYDVKM. V lost 10 bases and J 0 bases, leaving 16 bases between the germline ends.